This T cell receptor (beta chain) appears in the sequencing data of a study of blood T cells in healthy people across ages. Trimming shortened V by 2 bases and J by 1 base, and 18 bases separated the two germline ends. Germline loops: CDR1 SGHRS, CDR2 YFSETQ. The CDR3 runs 17 residues. A J-beta primer mix and a sample-barcoded 5' primer were used in a second PCR of about 7 to 12 cycles. MiXCR, run by TCRdb on the 5' RACE reads, gives a single entry per CDR3 protein. Of about 640,000 distinct CDR3 sequences in the sample, over 40% are singletons; the top ten hold about 30%. This receptor was obtained from a man older than 75 in good health. The sequencing sample was made of blood. J is TRBJ1-2 and V is TRBV5-1; tentatively, D is TRBD1 (5 bases). CDR3 sequence (DNA): TGCGCCAGCAGCTTCCGGGACTCCCGGGTGGTTAACTATGGCTACACCTTC. Amino acids: CASSFRDSRVVNYGYTF.